This T cell receptor (beta chain) was retrieved from a study of shared clonotypes between healthy human individuals. Study-level findings and limits: Generation probabilities of non-shared clonotypes were lower (relative to those shared by all four donors). A small donor pool kept down the genetic and exposure-history diversity that was represented.

The V gene's germline CDR1 is SGHRS and CDR2 YFSETQ. V dropped 0 bases and J dropped 5 bases, with 11 bases sitting between them. This CDR3 region has 14 residues. A word on this clone: Its cognate antigen is unknown. Other nucleotide sequences in the sample specify the same CDR3.

Clones were sequenced by immunoSEQ multiplex PCR, and TCRdb holds only the in-frame ones, with some missing. Of about 2.3 million clones in the sample, 92% were seen once. None of the donors, who were healthy HIV-negative adults, had recently had acute infections or vaccinations. Each sample came from a Caucasian adult donor living in Nashville, Tennessee. This TCR was sampled from a young man in good health. Some clones in this sample may be carry-over from other donors' samples. The specimen sequenced was naive CD4+ T cells from PBMCs. Subset meaning: CD45RA+ positively selected. The J gene is TRBJ1-1, the V gene TRBV5-1; no firm D call. The CDR3 spells CASSLAIGGTEAFF. CDR3 DNA sequence: TGCGCCAGCAGCTTGGCCATCGGAGGAACTGAAGCTTTCTTT.